This T cell receptor (beta chain) was sequenced during a study of PD-1 blockade in mismatch repair-deficient tumors. TCRdb keeps only in-frame clones here, not all; method: immunoSEQ multiplex PCR. Of some 10,000 clones listed, around 90% are singletons. Study-level findings and limits: Tumor-resident clones, often absent from pretreatment blood, expanded after pembrolizumab and then contracted.

Time point described: roughly 9-day in vitro stimulation with candidate neoantigen peptide 3. TCR sequencing covered a few patients who responded to pembrolizumab. Cells were stimulated 10 to 11 days with each of seven or eight ELISpot-reactive neoantigens. An identically run culture lacking peptide was the fold-change baseline. The CDR3 extends over 15 amino acids. Germline V gene lookup returns CDR1 MGHRA and CDR2 YSYEKL. V lost 4 bases, J lost 7 bases, and 7 bases stayed unmatched. A remark on this clone: Its antigen is still unknown.

Sample: cells cultured in vitro, taken from a patient treated with pembrolizumab. This clonotype originated in an adult with mismatch repair-deficient cancer. The rearrangement joins TRBV4-1 to TRBJ2-7, with 13 bases lining up with TRBD2. The CDR3 spells CASSRGLAGVGEQYF. CDR3 bases: TGCGCCAGCAGCCGAGGACTAGCGGGAGTCGGGGAGCAGTACTTC.